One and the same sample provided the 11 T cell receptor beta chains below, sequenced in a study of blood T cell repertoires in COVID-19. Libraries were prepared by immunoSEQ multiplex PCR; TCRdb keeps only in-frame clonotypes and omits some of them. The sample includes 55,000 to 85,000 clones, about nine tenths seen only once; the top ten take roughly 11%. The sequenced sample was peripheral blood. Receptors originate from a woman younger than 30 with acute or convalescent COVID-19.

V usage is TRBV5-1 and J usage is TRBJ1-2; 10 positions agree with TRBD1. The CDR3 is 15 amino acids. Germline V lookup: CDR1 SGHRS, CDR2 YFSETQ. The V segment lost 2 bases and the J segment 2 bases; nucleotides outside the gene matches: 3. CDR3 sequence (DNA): TGCGCCAGCAGCTTACGACAGGGGGCGAACTATGGCTACACCTTC. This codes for CASSLRQGANYGYTF.

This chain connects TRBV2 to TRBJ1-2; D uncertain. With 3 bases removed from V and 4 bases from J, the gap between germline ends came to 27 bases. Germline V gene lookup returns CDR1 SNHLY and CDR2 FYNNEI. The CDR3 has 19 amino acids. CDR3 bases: TGTGCCAGCAGTGACCCCGCGGGCGGAGGGATGGGAGGCGGCTATGGCTACACCTTC. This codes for CASSDPAGGGMGGGYGYTF.

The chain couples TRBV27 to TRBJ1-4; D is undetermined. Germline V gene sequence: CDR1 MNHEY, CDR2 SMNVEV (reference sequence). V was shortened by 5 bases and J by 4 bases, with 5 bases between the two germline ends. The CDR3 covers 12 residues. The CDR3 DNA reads TGTGCCAGCAGTCCAGATAATGAAAAACTGTTTTTT. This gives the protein CASSPDNEKLFF.

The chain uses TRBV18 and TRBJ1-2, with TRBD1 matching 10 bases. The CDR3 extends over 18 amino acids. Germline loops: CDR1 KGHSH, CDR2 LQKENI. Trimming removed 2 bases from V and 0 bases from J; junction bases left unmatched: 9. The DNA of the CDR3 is TGTGCCAGCTCACCAACCGGGACAGGGGCCTTATCTAACTATGGCTACACCTTC. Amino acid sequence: CASSPTGTGALSNYGYTF.

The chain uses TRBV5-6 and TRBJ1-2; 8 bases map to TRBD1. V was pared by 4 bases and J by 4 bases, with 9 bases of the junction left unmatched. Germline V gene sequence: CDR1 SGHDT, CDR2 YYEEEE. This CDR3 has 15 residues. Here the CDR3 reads CASSENRGEVYGYTF. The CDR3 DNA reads TGTGCCAGCAGCGAAAACAGGGGGGAGGTCTATGGCTACACCTTC.

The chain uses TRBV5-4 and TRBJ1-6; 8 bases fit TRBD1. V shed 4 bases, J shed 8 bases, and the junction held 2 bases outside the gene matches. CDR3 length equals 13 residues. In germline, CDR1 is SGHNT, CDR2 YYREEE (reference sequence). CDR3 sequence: CASSVDRDSPLHF. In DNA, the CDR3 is TGTGCCAGCAGCGTGGACAGGGATTCACCCCTCCACTTT.

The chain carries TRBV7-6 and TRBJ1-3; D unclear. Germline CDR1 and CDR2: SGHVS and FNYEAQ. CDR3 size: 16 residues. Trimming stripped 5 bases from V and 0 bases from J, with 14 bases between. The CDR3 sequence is CASSLALGTSGNTIYF. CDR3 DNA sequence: TGTGCCAGCAGCCTTGCACTTGGTACCTCTGGAAACACCATATATTTT. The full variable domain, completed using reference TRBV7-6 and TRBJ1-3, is GAGVSQSPRYKVTKRGQDVALRCDPISGHVSLYWYRQALGQGPEFLTYFNYEAQQDKSGLPNDRFSAERPEGSISTLTIQRTEQRDSAMYRCASSLALGTSGNTIYFGEGSWLTVV.

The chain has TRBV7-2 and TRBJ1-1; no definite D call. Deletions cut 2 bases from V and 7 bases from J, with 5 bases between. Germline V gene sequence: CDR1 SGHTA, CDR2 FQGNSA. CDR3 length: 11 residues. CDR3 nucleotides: TGTGCCAGCAGCTTACAGATTGAAGCTTTCTTT. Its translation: CASSLQIEAFF. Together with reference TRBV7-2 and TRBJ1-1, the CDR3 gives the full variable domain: GAGVSQSPSNKVTEKGKDVELRCDPISGHTALYWYRQSLGQGLEFLIYFQGNSAPDKSGLPSDRFSAERTGGSVSTLTIQRTQQEDSAVYLCASSLQIEAFFGQGTRLTVV.

The CDR3 DNA reads as TGTGCCAGCAGTTACCGCAGGGATCGCGAGCAGTACTTC. This translates into CASSYRRDREQYF. The chain couples TRBV6-2 or TRBV6-3 to TRBJ2-7; TRBD1 is a possible D gene (5 bases). Looked up from germline, CDR1 is MNHEY and CDR2 is SVGEGT. The CDR3 is 13 amino acids. Trimming stripped 2 bases from V and 6 bases from J, with 11 bases between.

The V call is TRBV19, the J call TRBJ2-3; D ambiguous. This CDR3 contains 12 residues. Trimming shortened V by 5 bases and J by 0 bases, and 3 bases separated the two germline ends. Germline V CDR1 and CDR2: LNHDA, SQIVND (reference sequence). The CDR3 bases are TGTGCCAGTAGTGGCAGCACAGATACGCAGTATTTT. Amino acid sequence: CASSGSTDTQYF.

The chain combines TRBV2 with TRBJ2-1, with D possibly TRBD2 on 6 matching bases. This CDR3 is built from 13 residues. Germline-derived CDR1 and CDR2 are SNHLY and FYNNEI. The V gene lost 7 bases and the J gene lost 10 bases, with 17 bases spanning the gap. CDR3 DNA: TGTGCCAGCATATTTCGGCTAGCGCGGGAGCAGTTCTTC. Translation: CASIFRLAREQFF.